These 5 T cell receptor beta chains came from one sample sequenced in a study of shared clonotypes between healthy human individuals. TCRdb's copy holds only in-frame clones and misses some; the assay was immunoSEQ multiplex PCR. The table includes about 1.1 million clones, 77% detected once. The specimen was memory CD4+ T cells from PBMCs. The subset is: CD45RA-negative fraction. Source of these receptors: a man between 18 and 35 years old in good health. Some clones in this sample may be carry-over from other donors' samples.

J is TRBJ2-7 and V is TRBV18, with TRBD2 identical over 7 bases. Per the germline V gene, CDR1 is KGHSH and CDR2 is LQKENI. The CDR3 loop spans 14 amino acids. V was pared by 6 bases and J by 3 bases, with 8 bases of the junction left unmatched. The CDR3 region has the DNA TGTGCCAGCTCGGGCCTCGCGGGAGTCTACGAGCAGTACTTC. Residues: CASSGLAGVYEQYF.

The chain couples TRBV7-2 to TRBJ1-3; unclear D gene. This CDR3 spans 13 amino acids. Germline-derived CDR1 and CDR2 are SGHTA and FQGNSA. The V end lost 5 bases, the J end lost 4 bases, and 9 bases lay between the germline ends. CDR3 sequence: CASSPAAGNTIYF. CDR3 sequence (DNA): TGTGCCAGCAGCCCCGCGGCAGGAAACACCATATATTTT. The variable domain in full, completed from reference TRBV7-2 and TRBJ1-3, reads GAGVSQSPSNKVTEKGKDVELRCDPISGHTALYWYRQSLGQGLEFLIYFQGNSAPDKSGLPSDRFSAERTGGSVSTLTIQRTQQEDSAVYLCASSPAAGNTIYFGEGSWLTVV.

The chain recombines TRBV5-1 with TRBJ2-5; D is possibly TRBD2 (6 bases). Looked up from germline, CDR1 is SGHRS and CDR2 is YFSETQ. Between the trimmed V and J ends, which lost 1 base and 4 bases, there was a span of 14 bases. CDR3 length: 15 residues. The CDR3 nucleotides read TGCGCCAGCAGCTTGTACGGGGGACTGGGAGAGACCCAGTACTTC. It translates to CASSLYGGLGETQYF.

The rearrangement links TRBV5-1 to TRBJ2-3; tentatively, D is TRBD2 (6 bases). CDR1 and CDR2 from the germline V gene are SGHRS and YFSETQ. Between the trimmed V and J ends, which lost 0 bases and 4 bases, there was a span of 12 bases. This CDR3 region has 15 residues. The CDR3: CASSLGLAPADTQYF. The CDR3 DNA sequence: TGCGCCAGCAGCTTGGGGCTAGCGCCGGCAGATACGCAGTATTTT.

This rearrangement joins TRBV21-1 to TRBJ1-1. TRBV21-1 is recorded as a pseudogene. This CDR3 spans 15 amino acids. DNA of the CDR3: TGTGCCACGCATGAAGGGCGCCGGGGGTACACTGAAGCTTTCTTT. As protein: CATHEGRRGYTEAFF.